This TCR beta chain appears in the sequencing data of a study of identical twins. TCRdb re-called the 5' RACE reads through MiXCR, storing one row per CDR3 protein. This sample has around 1.7 million distinct CDR3 sequences; around a third occur once, and the top ten carry approximately 0.25%. This clonotype showed up just a few times. Its antigen is unknown. Study results and limitations: Out-of-frame alpha sequences common to twins exhibited a surplus of low generation probability. Insertions were fewer in abundant cord blood beta clonotypes, whereas memory repertoires showed none of this pattern. Zero-insertion analyses could be partly confounded by invariant MAIT and iNKT cells. Twins shared beta out-of-frame sequences in excess, but this excess was weaker.

The CDR3 is 15 residues long. The V gene lost 1 base and the J gene lost 8 bases, with 15 bases spanning the gap. Germline V CDR1 and CDR2: MNHNS, SASEGT. The clonotype comes from a newborn girl in good health. Sequenced input: cord blood. The chain couples TRBV6-1 to TRBJ2-1, with D perhaps TRBD2 (6 bases). The CDR3 DNA follows: TGTGCCAGCAGTGAAGTCGCGGGCGGGAAGGATGAGCAGTTCTTC. Its translation: CASSEVAGGKDEQFF.